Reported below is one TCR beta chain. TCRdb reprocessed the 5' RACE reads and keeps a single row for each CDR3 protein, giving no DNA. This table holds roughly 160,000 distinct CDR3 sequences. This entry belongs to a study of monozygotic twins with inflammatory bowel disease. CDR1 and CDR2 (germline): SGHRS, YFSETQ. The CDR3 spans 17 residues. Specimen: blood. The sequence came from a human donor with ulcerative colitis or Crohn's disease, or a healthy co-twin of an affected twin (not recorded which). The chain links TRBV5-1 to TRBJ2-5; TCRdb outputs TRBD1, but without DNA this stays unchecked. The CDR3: CASSSPLSSGKAETQYF.